The 12 T cell receptor beta chains below all came from one sample that was sequenced in a study of T cells after yellow fever vaccination. TCRdb recomputed calls from the 5' RACE reads with MiXCR, one row per CDR3 protein. The table has under 150,000 distinct CDR3 sequences, less than 9.5% seen once. Sample: CD4+ T cells sorted from PBMCs, taken 5 days after the yellow fever booster vaccination. These receptors all stem from a man aged 30-40 years who received the YFV17D yellow fever vaccine.

The V call is TRBV12-3 or TRBV12-4, the J call TRBJ2-7; D is unresolved. Trimming took off 5 bases at V and 0 bases at J, with 11 bases between the two ends. CDR3 length: 14 residues. The CDR3 DNA sequence: TGTGCCAGCAGTAGAGCCAAGAGCTCCTACGAGCAGTACTTC. Amino acids: CASSRAKSSYEQYF.

This clonotype came up many times. This chain joins TRBV12-3 or TRBV12-4 and TRBJ1-1; 8 nucleotides agree with TRBD1. The CDR3 contains 17 residues. Losses at the gene ends were 5 bases for V and 7 bases for J; bases not matched to a gene: 18. CDR3 DNA: TGTGCCAGCAGTGCCCGCGGGCAGGGGGCTTTTATGGGTGAAGCTTTCTTT. This translates into CASSARGQGAFMGEAFF.

This clonotype was recorded at least ten times. The genes are TRBV20-1 and TRBJ2-7, with D perhaps being TRBD1 or TRBD2 (6 bases each). The CDR3 has 12 amino acids. V lost 6 bases and J 3 bases, leaving 12 bases between the germline ends. CDR1 is DFQATT, CDR2 SNEGSKA, per germline (reference sequence). This chain's CDR3 is CSAQRGDYEQYF. The DNA for the CDR3 is TGCAGTGCCCAGAGGGGGGACTACGAGCAGTACTTC.

For this clonotype: Germline and junction disagree at one end, which may indicate a read error. The chain couples TRBV10-3 to TRBJ2-4; D is ambiguous. CDR3 length: 17 amino acids. Germline assignment: CDR1 ENHRY and CDR2 SYGVKD. CDR3 DNA: TGTGCCGTCAGTGAGTCTTATGGAGACACGGCCAAAAACATTCAGTACTTC. Translating it yields CAVSESYGDTAKNIQYF.

This clonotype was observed many times. The V call is TRBV23-1, the J call TRBJ2-1; D gene ambiguous. TRBV23-1 is an open reading frame, and its role is uncertain. Trimming cost V 7 bases and J 7 bases, with 5 bases left between them. The CDR3 spans 10 residues. Here the CDR3 reads CASKVNEQFF. For the CDR3, the DNA is TGCGCCAGCAAAGTTAATGAGCAGTTCTTC.

This clonotype was seen repeatedly, ten times or more. The CDR3 reads CASSQQGVAFF. The CDR3 nucleotides are TGTGCCAGCAGCCAACAGGGAGTGGCTTTCTTT. This chain links TRBV2 with TRBJ1-1; maybe TRBD1 (6 bases). This CDR3 region has 11 residues. V lost 6 bases, J lost 11 bases, and 13 bases lay in between. Germline CDR1 and CDR2: SNHLY and FYNNEI. The full variable domain, with the rest looked up from reference TRBV2 and TRBJ1-1, is EPEVTQTPSHQVTQMGQEVILRCVPISNHLYFYWYRQILGQKVEFLVSFYNNEISEKSEIFDDQFSVERPDGSNFTLKIRSTKLEDSAMYFCASSQQGVAFFGQGTRLTVV.

This clonotype was picked up a small number of times. The chain is built from TRBV7-9 and TRBJ1-6, with D perhaps TRBD1 (6 bases). V lost 6 bases to trimming and J lost 8 bases, with 20 bases between them. The CDR3 contains 16 residues. The germline V gene encodes CDR1 SEHNR and CDR2 FQNEAQ (reference sequence). The CDR3 spells CASSRNPRGADSPLHF. As DNA, the CDR3 is TGTGCCAGCAGTCGGAACCCCAGGGGCGCAGATTCACCCCTCCACTTT.

This clonotype was seen at least ten times. The chain uses TRBV4-3 and TRBJ2-1; D is uncertain. V gave up 0 bases and J gave up 5 bases, with 11 bases separating them. Germline V gives CDR1 LGHNA, CDR2 YSLEER. The length of the CDR3 is 15 residues. CDR3 region: CASSQESVADNEQFF. The CDR3 coding sequence is TGCGCCAGCAGCCAAGAATCAGTGGCGGACAATGAGCAGTTCTTC.

There are many counts of this clonotype. The V gene is TRBV3-1, the J gene TRBJ1-4; 10 bases are a match to TRBD1. The CDR3 sequence is 16 residues long. J gave up 7 bases and V 0 bases, and 5 bases lay outside the gene matches. Germline CDR1 is LGHDT and CDR2 is YNNKEL (reference sequence). The CDR3 DNA reads as TGTGCCAGCAGCCAAGATTCGGGGACAGGGGTTGAAAAACTGTTTTTT. Its translation is CASSQDSGTGVEKLFF.

This clonotype was seen repeatedly, ten times or more. The rearrangement uses TRBV29-1 and TRBJ2-5, with a weak D call TRBD2 (5 bases). Per germline, CDR1 SQVTM and CDR2 ANQGSEA. V was shortened by 6 bases and J by 7 bases, with 12 bases between the two germline ends. This CDR3 comprises 11 residues. CDR3 in amino acids: CSVPARGTQYF. In nucleotides, the CDR3 is TGCAGCGTGCCCGCACGGGGGACCCAGTACTTC. Combining the CDR3 with reference TRBV29-1 and TRBJ2-5 gives the whole variable domain SAVISQKPSRDICQRGTSLTIQCQVDSQVTMMFWYRQQPGQSLTLIATANQGSEATYESGFVIDKFPISRPNLTFSTLTVSNMSPEDSSIYLCSVPARGTQYFGPGTRLLVL.

This clonotype was observed many times. The chain links TRBV5-1 to TRBJ2-7; D may be TRBD1 (6 bases). This CDR3 has 14 amino acids. Per germline, CDR1 SGHRS and CDR2 YFSETQ. V shed 4 bases and J shed 2 bases, with 13 bases lying between them. The CDR3 loop reads CASSPRDTTYEQYF. For the CDR3, the DNA is TGCGCCAGCAGCCCCCGGGACACCACCTACGAGCAGTACTTC.

There are many counts of this clonotype. The chain combines TRBV28 with TRBJ2-7; the D gene could be TRBD1 or TRBD2 (7 bases each). CDR3 length: 14 residues. Germline V gene sequence: CDR1 MDHEN, CDR2 SYDVKM. V gave up 6 bases and J gave up 1 base, with 13 bases separating them. The CDR3 DNA is TGTGCCAGCAGGTCAGGGGGGGTGTCCTACGAGCAGTACTTC. Its protein is CASRSGGVSYEQYF. The variable domain in full, with the rest retrieved from reference TRBV28 and TRBJ2-7, is DVKVTQSSRYLVKRTGEKVFLECVQDMDHENMFWYRQDPGLGLRLIYFSYDVKMKEKGDIPEGYSVSREKKERFSLILESASTNQTSMYLCASRSGGVSYEQYFGPGTRLTVT.